Sequencing of this T cell receptor (beta chain) was carried out in a study of T-cell memory formation after mild COVID-19. Study at large: For the most part, TCR clusters were specific to one donor. Overall study results and limits: Nothing showed for sure that second-wave clones peaking on day 37 were SARS-CoV-2 specific. Contracting CD8+ clones were enriched in EMRA, CD4+ mainly in CM and EM.

5'RACE with constant-segment primers yielded barcoded, UMI-tagged TCR alpha and TCR beta cDNA libraries. TCRdb ran MiXCR on the 5' RACE reads and lists one entry per CDR3 protein. The sample shows roughly 52,000 distinct CDR3 sequences, over 7.5% of them seen only once. V shed 3 bases, J shed 9 bases, and the junction held 15 bases outside the gene matches. Germline lookup yields CDR1 MNHEY and CDR2 SVGAGI. There are 17 residues in the CDR3. Concerning this clonotype itself: The antigen remains unidentified.

This clonotype was sampled from a man between 18 and 29 years old who had mild COVID-19 (a few samples of this study predate the infection). Cell type and time point are not known. What was sequenced was PBMCs or a T cell subset sorted from them (not recorded which). The V gene is TRBV6-5, the J gene TRBJ1-5; 9 bases agree with TRBD1. The CDR3: CASSYSRPGQGIMPQHF. The CDR3 DNA is TGTGCCAGCAGTTATTCGAGACCGGGACAGGGCATTATGCCCCAGCATTTT.